This is a list of T cell receptor beta chains from one sample in a study of low-dose radiotherapy and immunotherapy resistance in tumors. TCRdb re-derived calls from the reads in MiXCR, one entry per CDR3 protein. The sample shows 60,000 to 90,000 distinct CDR3 sequences, around 32% of them seen only once. The sample was PBMCs, taken before treatment. Receptors originate from a female donor with ovarian cancer. Both conserved end residues are part of each CDR3. Fields, in order: V gene, J gene, D gene, clone size, CDR3 protein, CDR3 DNA. The D gene is left open where the match is weak. Clone size, where shown, is once, few, many, or a class for clones that have expanded.

V: TRBV21-1
J: TRBJ1-5
D: NA
size: many
CDR3: CASSKGCHRQLKTRNQPQHF
DNA: TGTGCCAGCAGCAAAGGTTGCCATAGGCAGCTTAAAACCCGTAATCAGCCCCAGCATTTT

V: TRBV6-2/TRBV6-3
J: TRBJ2-2
D: NA
size: NA
CDR3: CASSRGPSTGELFF
DNA: TGTGCCAGCAGTCGCGGGCCATCGACCGGGGAGCTGTTTTTT

V: TRBV7-2
J: TRBJ2-5
D: NA
size: NA
CDR3: CASSRQVRETQYF
DNA: TGTGCCAGCAGCCGACAGGTGCGGGAGACCCAGTACTTC

V: TRBV20-1
J: TRBJ1-2
D: NA
size: many
CDR3: CSARDLREAYGYTF
DNA: TGCAGTGCTAGAGATCTCCGGGAGGCCTATGGCTACACCTTC

V: TRBV5-5
J: TRBJ1-5
D: NA
size: few
CDR3: CASSLGVAGIQPQHF
DNA: TGTGCCAGCAGCTTGGGGGTGGCAGGCATTCAGCCCCAGCATTTT

V: TRBV6-8
J: TRBJ1-4
D: TRBD1
size: many
CDR3: CASSGTAGREKLFF
DNA: TGTGCCAGCTCCGGGACAGCCGGGAGGGAAAAACTGTTTTTT

V: TRBV18
J: TRBJ2-2
D: NA
size: many
CDR3: CASSPGTGELFF
DNA: TGTGCCAGCTCACCGGGCACCGGGGAGCTGTTTTTT

V: TRBV24-1
J: TRBJ2-5
D: TRBD1
size: NA
CDR3: CATSGDRGLETQYF
DNA: TGTGCCACCAGTGGCGACAGGGGGCTGGAGACCCAGTACTTC

V: TRBV20-1
J: TRBJ1-2
D: TRBD1
size: many
CDR3: CSARADRVEGKYGYTF
DNA: TGCAGTGCTAGAGCAGACAGGGTCGAGGGAAAGTATGGCTACACCTTC

V: TRBV19
J: TRBJ2-5
D: NA
size: many
CDR3: CASSAVQGETQYF
DNA: TGTGCCAGTAGTGCCGTCCAAGGGGAGACCCAGTACTTC

V: TRBV7-2
J: TRBJ1-1
D: NA
size: many
CDR3: CATTGPPGTEAFF
DNA: TGTGCCACTACGGGACCTCCGGGGACTGAAGCTTTCTTT

V: TRBV4-2
J: TRBJ1-2
D: NA
size: NA
CDR3: CASSQGFERVDGYTF
DNA: TGTGCCAGCAGCCAAGGGTTTGAAAGGGTAGATGGCTACACCTTC

V: TRBV15
J: TRBJ2-5
D: TRBD1
size: many
CDR3: CATRDRDREVETQYF
DNA: TGTGCCACCAGGGACCGGGACAGGGAAGTAGAGACCCAGTACTTC

V: TRBV12-3/TRBV12-4
J: TRBJ1-6
D: TRBD1
size: NA
CDR3: CASTGTGTNSPLHF
DNA: TGTGCCAGCACCGGGACAGGAACTAATTCACCCCTCCACTTT

V: TRBV7-2
J: TRBJ2-2
D: NA
size: once
CDR3: CASSWGDLPVNTGELFF
DNA: TGTGCCAGCAGCTGGGGGGACCTACCCGTTAACACCGGGGAGCTGTTTTTT

V: TRBV2
J: TRBJ1-4
D: NA
size: many
CDR3: CASSAGTVWGKLFF
DNA: TGTGCCAGCAGCGCTGGGACCGTCTGGGGGAAACTGTTTTTT

V: TRBV6-2/TRBV6-3
J: TRBJ2-2
D: TRBD2
size: NA
CDR3: CDTQREGNTGELFF
DNA: TGTGACACACAGCGGGAGGGAAACACCGGGGAGTTGTTTTTT

V: TRBV10-3
J: TRBJ2-5
D: NA
size: many
CDR3: CAIREEQETQYF
DNA: TGTGCCATCAGGGAGGAGCAAGAGACCCAGTACTTC

V: TRBV5-4
J: TRBJ2-1
D: TRBD2
size: NA
CDR3: CASSLGSGLVSEQFF
DNA: TGTGCCAGCAGCTTGGGATCGGGACTAGTAAGTGAGCAGTTCTTC

V: TRBV6-5
J: TRBJ1-1
D: TRBD1
size: many
CDR3: CASSWRTGAEAFF
DNA: TGTGCCAGCAGCTGGAGGACAGGAGCTGAAGCTTTCTTT

V: TRBV6-2/TRBV6-3
J: TRBJ1-2
D: NA
size: many
CDR3: CASSELRHGSDYGYTF
DNA: TGTGCCAGCAGTGAGCTCAGACACGGGAGTGACTATGGCTACACCTTC

V: TRBV5-1
J: TRBJ1-1
D: NA
size: few
CDR3: CASSQEGGGTEAFF
DNA: TGCGCCAGCAGCCAAGAGGGAGGTGGCACTGAAGCTTTCTTT

V: TRBV11-2
J: TRBJ2-7
D: NA
size: many
CDR3: CASSLGQVSTYEQYF
DNA: TGTGCCAGCAGCTTAGGACAGGTCTCCACCTACGAGCAGTACTTC

V: TRBV30
J: TRBJ1-5
D: NA
size: NA
CDR3: CAWSRGGVYQPQHF
DNA: TGTGCCTGGAGTAGGGGGGGCGTTTATCAGCCCCAGCATTTT

V: TRBV28
J: TRBJ1-5
D: NA
size: NA
CDR3: CASSLGQRNQPQHF
DNA: TGTGCCAGCAGTTTAGGACAGCGCAATCAGCCCCAGCATTTT

V: TRBV2
J: TRBJ1-2
D: NA
size: NA
CDR3: CASSGGFGNYGYTF
DNA: TGTGCCAGCAGTGGAGGGTTCGGAAATTATGGCTACACCTTC

V: TRBV19
J: TRBJ2-1
D: TRBD2
size: many
CDR3: CAVRGGASYNEQFF
DNA: TGTGCCGTACGGGGGGGGGCTTCCTACAATGAGCAGTTCTTC

V: TRBV5-6
J: TRBJ2-7
D: TRBD2
size: many
CDR3: CASSVGLGEQYF
DNA: TGTGCCAGCAGCGTCGGACTAGGGGAGCAGTACTTC

V: TRBV6-6
J: TRBJ1-1
D: NA
size: NA
CDR3: CAGGSGAFF
DNA: TGTGCCGGAGGGAGCGGAGCTTTCTTT

V: TRBV28
J: TRBJ2-1
D: TRBD2
size: NA
CDR3: CASKGREGGSYNEQFF
DNA: TGTGCCAGCAAAGGGCGGGAGGGCGGCTCCTACAATGAGCAGTTCTTC

V: TRBV24-1
J: TRBJ1-1
D: NA
size: NA
CDR3: CATRAAGTEAFF
DNA: TGTGCCACCAGGGCGGCCGGCACTGAAGCTTTCTTT

V: TRBV28
J: TRBJ2-1
D: TRBD1
size: once
CDR3: CASIPGQGSDEQFF
DNA: TGTGCCAGCATCCCGGGACAGGGTTCGGATGAGCAGTTCTTC

V: TRBV11-2
J: TRBJ2-7
D: TRBD2
size: many
CDR3: CASSLPSGTSTYEQYF
DNA: TGTGCCAGCAGCTTACCCTCCGGGACTAGCACTTACGAGCAGTACTTC

V: TRBV11-2
J: TRBJ1-6
D: NA
size: many
CDR3: CASSLGHWGSPLHF
DNA: TGTGCCAGCAGCTTAGGTCATTGGGGGTCACCCCTCCACTTT

V: TRBV10-3
J: TRBJ2-3
D: TRBD2
size: NA
CDR3: CAIQRGGTDTQYF
DNA: TGTGCCATCCAGCGGGGGGGCACAGATACGCAGTATTTT

V: TRBV7-2
J: TRBJ2-1
D: NA
size: many
CDR3: CASSLGATNIGDEQFF
DNA: TGTGCCAGCAGCTTAGGGGCGACTAATATAGGCGATGAGCAGTTCTTC

V: TRBV11-3
J: TRBJ1-4
D: NA
size: many
CDR3: CASSSTAYEKLFF
DNA: TGTGCCAGCAGCTCAACGGCCTATGAAAAACTGTTTTTT